The source of this TCR beta chain is a study of neurological immune-mediated disorders. V was pared by 5 bases and J by 3 bases, with 14 bases between. Germline V gene data show CDR1 as SGDLS and CDR2 as YYNGEE. The CDR3 contains 14 residues. With 10-nucleotide random UMIs, 5'RACE was used to make the cDNA. TCRdb reprocessed the 5' RACE reads via MiXCR and lists one record per CDR3 protein. The repertoire holds approximately 77,000 distinct CDR3 sequences, approximately 10% seen once, with 1.7% in the top ten. Ten or more counts support this clonotype. The gene calls are TRBV9 and TRBJ1-2; TRBD1 might be the D (5 bases). The sample comprised PBMCs. The receptor comes from a man aged 50-59 years in good health. The CDR3 DNA reads as TGTGCCAGCAGTCGAGGAGAGGGGTACTATGGCTACACCTTC. It specifies CASSRGEGYYGYTF. Filled out from reference TRBV9 and TRBJ1-2, the complete variable domain reads DSGVTQTPKHLITATGQRVTLRCSPRSGDLSVYWYQQSLDQGLQFLIQYYNGEERAKGNILERFSAQQFPDLHSELNLSSLELGDSALYFCASSRGEGYYGYTFGSGTRLTVV.